The rows below give T cell receptor beta chains drawn from one sample of a study of blood T cell repertoires in COVID-19. The assay was immunoSEQ multiplex PCR, and TCRdb's table has in-frame clones only and misses some. Among under 250,000 clones listed, 84% were seen once. Sequenced: peripheral blood. All receptors come from a man over 45 with acute or convalescent COVID-19. Both conserved end residues are part of each CDR3. D genes are given only for firm matches. Some rows have no size entry. The others give once, few or many, or a class for an expanded clone.

TRBV5-1	TRBJ2-1	NA	TRBD1	TGCGCCAGCAGCGGAGGGGCCACGGGACAGGGTTTCAATGAGCAGTTCTTC	CASSGGATGQGFNEQFF
TRBV28	TRBJ2-1	NA	TRBD1	TGTGCCAGCAGTCATGACAGGGCCTCCTACAATGAGCAGTTCTTC	CASSHDRASYNEQFF
TRBV18	TRBJ2-2	NA	NA	TGTGCCAGCTCACCACCGCGCGGTTCTTACACCGGGGAGCTGTTTTTT	CASSPPRGSYTGELFF
TRBV9	TRBJ2-3	NA	TRBD1	TGTGCCAGCAGCGTTGGACAGGGCACAGATACGCAGTATTTT	CASSVGQGTDTQYF
TRBV5-1	TRBJ2-7	NA	NA	TGCGCCAGCAGCCTCAACCGGGACACAAGCTACGAGCAGTACTTC	CASSLNRDTSYEQYF
TRBV6-5	TRBJ2-3	NA	TRBD2	TGTGCCAGCAGTCCCACGGGGGGGAGGGCAGATACGCAGTATTTT	CASSPTGGRADTQYF
TRBV19	TRBJ1-1	NA	TRBD1	TGTGCCAGTAGCGGACAGGGGTTGAACACTGAAGCTTTCTTT	CASSGQGLNTEAFF
TRBV4-1	TRBJ2-1	NA	TRBD2	TGCGCCAGCAGCCAAGATCGGCGGGAGTTGTACAATGAGCAGTTCTTC	CASSQDRRELYNEQFF
TRBV19	TRBJ1-5	NA	TRBD1	TGTGCCAGTAGTAGGGATGGGACAGGGCTCAATCAGCCCCAGCATTTT	CASSRDGTGLNQPQHF
TRBV6-5	TRBJ1-4	NA	NA	TGTGCCAGCGGCCTCTACGGGACAACTAATGAAAAACTGTTTTTT	CASGLYGTTNEKLFF
TRBV6-2/TRBV6-3	TRBJ2-7	NA	NA	TGTGCCAGCAGTTACACCAGGGGAAGCTACGAGCAGTACTTC	CASSYTRGSYEQYF
TRBV28	TRBJ1-1	NA	TRBD1	TGTGCCAGCCGCTCAGGGGGGTATCCTATGAACACTGAAGCTTTCTTT	CASRSGGYPMNTEAFF
TRBV20-1	TRBJ2-3	NA	NA	TGCAGTGCTAGTCGGACAGTCACAGATACGCAGTATTTT	CSASRTVTDTQYF
TRBV2	TRBJ2-2	NA	NA	TGTGCCAGCTGGGGGGGGCTCCCAGGCGGGGAGCTGTTTTTT	CASWGGLPGGELFF
TRBV11-3	TRBJ1-2	many	TRBD1	TGTGCCAGCAGCCAAGCAGGGGGCGTCTATGGCTACACCTTC	CASSQAGGVYGYTF
TRBV28	TRBJ1-5	NA	NA	TGTGCCAGCAGCTCACTGGGGCAGGGTGATCAGCCCCAGCATTTT	CASSSLGQGDQPQHF
TRBV28	TRBJ1-5	NA	TRBD1	TGTGCCAGCAGTCTACCCCCGGGACAGATTAGCAATCAGCCCCAGCATTTT	CASSLPPGQISNQPQHF
TRBV7-8	TRBJ2-5	few	TRBD1	TGTGCCAGCAGCTTACGCGACAGGGGCGGGGAGACCCAGTACTTC	CASSLRDRGGETQYF
TRBV7-6	TRBJ2-7	NA	NA	TGTGCCAGCAGCCCCCCGGGACTTGACTACGAGCAGTACTTC	CASSPPGLDYEQYF
TRBV11-2	TRBJ2-7	NA	TRBD1	TGTGCCAGCAGCGGAACGGGGACAGGGGCATCCTACGAGCAGTACTTC	CASSGTGTGASYEQYF
TRBV28	TRBJ1-4	NA	TRBD1	TGTGCCAGCAGTTCTCCGAACAGGGGCCTGTTTTTT	CASSSPNRGLFF
TRBV13	TRBJ1-3	NA	TRBD1	TGTGCCAGCAGATTACGGGACAGGGGGCGCGGAAACACCATATATTTT	CASRLRDRGRGNTIYF
TRBV14	TRBJ1-4	NA	NA	TGTGCCAGCAGCCAAGAACATCGTCCTAATGAAAAACTGTTTTTT	CASSQEHRPNEKLFF
TRBV3-1/TRBV3-2	TRBJ1-2	NA	NA	TGTGCCAGCAGCCACCTAGGTGCACAGGGACAATATGGCTACACCTTC	CASSHLGAQGQYGYTF
TRBV25-1	TRBJ2-7	few	NA	TGTGCCAGCAGTGAATCGGGGTACAGCTCCTACGAGCAGTACTTC	CASSESGYSSYEQYF
TRBV29-1	TRBJ2-3	NA	TRBD2	TGCAGCGTTGATGCGGGGGGAGCAGATACGCAGTATTTT	CSVDAGGADTQYF
TRBV24-1	TRBJ1-6	once	NA	TGTGCCACCAGTGATTCCTCGAGGGCACCCCTCCACTTT	CATSDSSRAPLHF
TRBV18	TRBJ2-1	once	TRBD2	TGTGCCAGCTCACCCCCCGGACTAGCGGGGGGTTACAATGAGCAGTTCTTC	CASSPPGLAGGYNEQFF
TRBV6-5	TRBJ2-7	NA	NA	TGTGCCAGCAGTTACTCTGGCAGCTACGAGCAGTACTTC	CASSYSGSYEQYF
TRBV7-9	TRBJ1-5	NA	NA	TGTGCCAGCAGCTTAGCGTTGGAGCAGCCCCAGCATTTT	CASSLALEQPQHF
TRBV30	TRBJ2-7	NA	TRBD1	TGTGCCTGGAGGACGGGACAGGGCCGCCACGAGCAGTACTTC	CAWRTGQGRHEQYF
TRBV5-4	TRBJ2-7	NA	NA	TGTGCCAGCAGCTTAGGCGGGACCGGCTCCTACGAGCAGTACTTC	CASSLGGTGSYEQYF
TRBV6-2/TRBV6-3	TRBJ2-5	NA	TRBD2	TGTGCCAGCAGTTGGACTAGCGGGCAAGAGACCCAGTACTTC	CASSWTSGQETQYF
TRBV19	TRBJ1-5	few	NA	TGTGCCAGTAGTATTGGGGCCTATAGCAATCAGCCCCAGCATTTT	CASSIGAYSNQPQHF
TRBV28	TRBJ1-2	NA	NA	TGTGCCAGCAGTCTGAGTTGGATGGGCAGGGACTATGGCTACACCTTC	CASSLSWMGRDYGYTF
TRBV5-1	TRBJ2-7	NA	TRBD1	TGCGCCCGCAGCTGGGGGCTCGGGGGGACAGGGGTCTACGAGCAGTACTTC	CARSWGLGGTGVYEQYF
TRBV27	TRBJ1-2	NA	TRBD1	TGTGCCAGCAGTTTTTGGGACAGAGGTTTGGGTGGCTACACCTTC	CASSFWDRGLGGYTF
TRBV18	TRBJ1-1	NA	NA	TGTGCCAGCTCACCACCCAACAGGGTTATCACTGAAGCTTTCTTT	CASSPPNRVITEAFF
TRBV11-3	TRBJ2-3	NA	TRBD1	TGTGCCAGCAGCCACCAGGGGGCGAGGACAGATACGCAGTATTTT	CASSHQGARTDTQYF
TRBV30	TRBJ2-7	NA	NA	TGTGCCTGGAGTGTCAGCTACGAGCAGTACTTC	CAWSVSYEQYF
TRBV7-8	TRBJ1-5	NA	NA	TGTGCCAGCAGCTTATGGGCAGACAATCAGCCCCAGCATTTT	CASSLWADNQPQHF
TRBV5-8	TRBJ2-6	NA	TRBD1	TGTGCCAGCAGCTTGGCCGTCCGGGACAGGGAACTTTCTGGGGCCAACGTCCTGACTTTC	CASSLAVRDRELSGANVLTF
TRBV5-3	TRBJ2-1	once	TRBD2	TGTGCCAGAAGCTGGGGAAAGGGTGGAACTAGCGTGTACAATGAGCAGTTCTTC	CARSWGKGGTSVYNEQFF
TRBV4-1	TRBJ2-7	NA	TRBD1	TGCGCCAGCAGCCCCTACTCGACAGGGGACGAGCAGTACTTC	CASSPYSTGDEQYF
TRBV6-6	TRBJ1-6	few	TRBD1	TGTGCCAGCAGTTCAGGGGGTGGCTCCTATAATTCACCCCTCCACTTT	CASSSGGGSYNSPLHF
TRBV5-1	TRBJ2-5	NA	TRBD2	TGCGCCAGCAGCCCTCCGGGACTAGCGGGGGGGAAAGAGACCCAGTACTTC	CASSPPGLAGGKETQYF
TRBV28	TRBJ2-5	NA	TRBD1	TGTGCCAGCTTCCCCGGACAGGGGTTGGAGACCCAGTACTTC	CASFPGQGLETQYF
TRBV6-2/TRBV6-3	TRBJ1-2	NA	TRBD1	TGTGCCAGCAGTCCGGGACAGGGTCCCAACTATGGCTACACCTTC	CASSPGQGPNYGYTF
TRBV29-1	TRBJ2-5	NA	TRBD2	TGCAGCGTTGGCGGGGGCCAAGAGACCCAGTACTTC	CSVGGGQETQYF
TRBV29-1	TRBJ1-1	NA	NA	TGCAGCGGGATCACAGGGACTGAAGCTTTCTTT	CSGITGTEAFF
TRBV2	TRBJ1-1	NA	NA	TGTGCCAGCAACCCGACAGCCCTTGAAGCTTTCTTT	CASNPTALEAFF